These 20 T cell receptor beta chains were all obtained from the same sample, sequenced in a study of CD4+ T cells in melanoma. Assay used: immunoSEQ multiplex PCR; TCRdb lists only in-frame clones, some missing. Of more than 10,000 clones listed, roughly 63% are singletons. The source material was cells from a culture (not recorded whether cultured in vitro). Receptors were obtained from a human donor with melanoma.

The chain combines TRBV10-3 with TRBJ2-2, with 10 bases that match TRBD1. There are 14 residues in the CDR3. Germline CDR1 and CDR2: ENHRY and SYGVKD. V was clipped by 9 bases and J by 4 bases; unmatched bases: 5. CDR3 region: CAMGGQGFTGELFF. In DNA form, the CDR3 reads TGTGCCATGGGGGGACAGGGGTTCACCGGGGAGCTGTTTTTT.

The CDR3 DNA sequence: TGTGCCAGCAGCTTAGTTTGGGACTATGGCTACACCTTC. It specifies CASSLVWDYGYTF. The genes are TRBV7-2 and TRBJ1-2; D remains unclear. Germline lookup yields CDR1 SGHTA and CDR2 FQGNSA. This CDR3 region has 13 residues. V lost 1 base and J 3 bases, leaving 6 bases between the germline ends.

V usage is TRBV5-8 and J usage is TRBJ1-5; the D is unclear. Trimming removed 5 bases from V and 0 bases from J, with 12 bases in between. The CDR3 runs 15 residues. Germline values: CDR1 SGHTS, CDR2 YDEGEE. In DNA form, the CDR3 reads TGTGCCAGCAGTAAGGACGGGAATAGCAATCAGCCCCAGCATTTT. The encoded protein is CASSKDGNSNQPQHF.

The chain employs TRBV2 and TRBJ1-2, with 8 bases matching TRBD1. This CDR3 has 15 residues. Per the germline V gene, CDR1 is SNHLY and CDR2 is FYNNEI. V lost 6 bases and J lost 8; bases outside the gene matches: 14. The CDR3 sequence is CASRGLDRAEGGYTF. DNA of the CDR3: TGTGCCAGCAGGGGACTGGACAGGGCGGAGGGAGGCTACACCTTC.

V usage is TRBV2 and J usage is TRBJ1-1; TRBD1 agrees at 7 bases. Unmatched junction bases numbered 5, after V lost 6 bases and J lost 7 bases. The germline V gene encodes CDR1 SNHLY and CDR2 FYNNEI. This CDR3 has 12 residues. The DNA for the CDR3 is TGTGCCAGCAGCGCGGGACAGTATGAAGCTTTCTTT. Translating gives CASSAGQYEAFF.

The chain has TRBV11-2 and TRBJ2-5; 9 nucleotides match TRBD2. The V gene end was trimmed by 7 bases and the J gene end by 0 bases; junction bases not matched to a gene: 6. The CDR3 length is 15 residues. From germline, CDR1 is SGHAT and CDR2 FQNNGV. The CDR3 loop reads CASKRLAEYQETQYF. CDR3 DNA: TGTGCCAGCAAGCGACTAGCGGAGTACCAAGAGACCCAGTACTTC.

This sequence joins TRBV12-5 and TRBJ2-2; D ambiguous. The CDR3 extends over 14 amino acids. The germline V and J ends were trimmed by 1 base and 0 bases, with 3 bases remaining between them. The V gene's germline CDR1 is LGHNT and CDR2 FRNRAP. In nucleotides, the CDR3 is TGTGCTAGTGGTTTGGCCCCGAACACCGGGGAGCTGTTTTTT. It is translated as CASGLAPNTGELFF.

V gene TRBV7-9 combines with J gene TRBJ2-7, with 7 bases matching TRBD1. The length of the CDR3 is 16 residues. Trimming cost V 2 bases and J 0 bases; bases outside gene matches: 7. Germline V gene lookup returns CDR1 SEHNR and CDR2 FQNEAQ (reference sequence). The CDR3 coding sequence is TGTGCCAGCAGCTTAAGGGACAGCGGAATCTCCTACGAGCAGTACTTC. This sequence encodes CASSLRDSGISYEQYF.

CDR3 sequence: CASSVGLVSYNEQFF. CDR3 bases: TGTGCCAGCAGCGTAGGGCTAGTATCCTACAATGAGCAGTTCTTC. This rearrangement joins TRBV9 to TRBJ2-1; D ambiguous. Trimming removed 0 bases from V and 1 base from J, with 8 bases in between. This CDR3 is built from 15 residues. Germline assignment: CDR1 SGDLS and CDR2 YYNGEE.

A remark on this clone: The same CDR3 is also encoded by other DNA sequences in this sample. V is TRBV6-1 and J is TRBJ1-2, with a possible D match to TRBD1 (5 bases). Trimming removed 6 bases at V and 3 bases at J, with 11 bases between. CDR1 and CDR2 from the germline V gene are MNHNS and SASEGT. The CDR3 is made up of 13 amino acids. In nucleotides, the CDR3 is TGTGCCAGCAGCTTACAGGATTACTATGGCTACACCTTC. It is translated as CASSLQDYYGYTF.

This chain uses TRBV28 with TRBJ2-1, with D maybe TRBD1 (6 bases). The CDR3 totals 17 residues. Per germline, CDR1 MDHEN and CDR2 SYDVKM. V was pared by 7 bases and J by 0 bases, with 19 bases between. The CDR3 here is CASTSSGDTSSYNEQFF. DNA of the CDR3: TGTGCCAGCACCTCCTCCGGGGACACTAGCTCCTACAATGAGCAGTTCTTC.

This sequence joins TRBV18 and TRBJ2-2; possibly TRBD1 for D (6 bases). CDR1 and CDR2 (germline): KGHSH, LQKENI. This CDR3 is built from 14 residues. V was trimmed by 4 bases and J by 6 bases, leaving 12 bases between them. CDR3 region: CASSLPGAPGELFF. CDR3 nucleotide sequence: TGTGCCAGCTCACTCCCAGGGGCCCCCGGGGAGCTGTTTTTT.

The CDR3 DNA is TGTGCCAGCGGAAGCGGGGGGACCCCTCAAGAGACCCAGTACTTC. It translates to CASGSGGTPQETQYF. The rearrangement links TRBV6-5 to TRBJ2-5; 9 bases align to TRBD2. The CDR3 is made up of 15 amino acids. Germline CDR1 is MNHEY and CDR2 is SVGAGI. The V segment lost 8 bases and the J segment 2 bases; nucleotides outside the gene matches: 9.

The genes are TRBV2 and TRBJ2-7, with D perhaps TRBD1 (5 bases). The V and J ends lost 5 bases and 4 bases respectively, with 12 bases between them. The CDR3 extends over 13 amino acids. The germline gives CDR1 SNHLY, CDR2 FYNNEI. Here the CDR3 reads CASSSGRQYEQYF. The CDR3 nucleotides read TGTGCCAGCAGTTCAGGGCGTCAGTACGAGCAGTACTTC.

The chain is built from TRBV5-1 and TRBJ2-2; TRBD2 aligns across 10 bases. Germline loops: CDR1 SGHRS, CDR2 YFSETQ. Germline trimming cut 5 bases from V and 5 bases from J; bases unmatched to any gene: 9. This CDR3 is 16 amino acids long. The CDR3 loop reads CASRKSIAGGTGELFF. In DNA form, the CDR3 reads TGCGCCAGCAGAAAATCTATAGCGGGGGGAACCGGGGAGCTGTTTTTT.

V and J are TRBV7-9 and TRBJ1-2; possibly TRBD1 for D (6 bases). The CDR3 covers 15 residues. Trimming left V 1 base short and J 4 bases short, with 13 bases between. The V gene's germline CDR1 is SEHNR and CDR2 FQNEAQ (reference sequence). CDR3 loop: CASSLELTGLYGYTF. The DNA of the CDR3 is TGTGCCAGCAGCTTAGAACTGACAGGCCTCTATGGCTACACCTTC.

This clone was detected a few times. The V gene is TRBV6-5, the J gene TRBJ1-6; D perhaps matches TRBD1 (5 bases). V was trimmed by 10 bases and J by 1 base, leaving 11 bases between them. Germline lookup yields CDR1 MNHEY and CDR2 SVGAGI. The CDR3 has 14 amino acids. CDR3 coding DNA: TGTGCCACCGGGACCGGTTCCTATAATTCACCCCTCCACTTT. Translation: CATGTGSYNSPLHF.

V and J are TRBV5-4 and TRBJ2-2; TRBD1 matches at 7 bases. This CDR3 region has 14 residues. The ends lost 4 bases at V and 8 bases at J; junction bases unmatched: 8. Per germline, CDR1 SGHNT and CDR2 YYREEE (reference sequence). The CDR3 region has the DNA TGTGCCAGCAGCCAATCCCGACAGGGAGGGGAGCTGTTTTTT. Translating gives CASSQSRQGGELFF.

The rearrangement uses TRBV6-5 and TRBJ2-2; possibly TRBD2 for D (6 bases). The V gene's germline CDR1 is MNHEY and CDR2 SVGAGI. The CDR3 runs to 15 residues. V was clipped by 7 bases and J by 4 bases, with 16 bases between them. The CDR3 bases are TGTGCCAGCAAAAGGGCACGGGAGCCCACCGGGGAGCTGTTTTTT. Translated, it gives CASKRAREPTGELFF.

CDR3 sequence reads: CASSLEPRGTQYF. CDR3 coding DNA: TGTGCCAGCAGCTTAGAACCCCGGGGGACCCAGTACTTC. The chain employs TRBV7-3 and TRBJ2-5; D possibly corresponds to TRBD2 (5 bases). With 2 bases removed from V and 7 bases from J, the gap between germline ends came to 11 bases. CDR3 size: 13 residues. In germline, CDR1 is SGHTA, CDR2 FQGTGA.